This T cell receptor beta chain emerged from a study of T cells in Graves' hyperthyroidism and ophthalmopathy. The sample holds many counts of this clonotype. Patients aged 18 to 65 had newly diagnosed hyperthyroidism lasting under 2 months. Researchers barred patients who had uncontrolled infection, other autoimmune disease, pregnancy or lactation. Per germline, CDR1 MNHEY and CDR2 SMNVEV (reference sequence). The CDR3 covers 14 residues. Trimming shortened V by 2 bases and J by 2 bases, and 10 bases separated the two germline ends. TCR beta CDR3 regions were amplified from RNA transcripts. When the TCR CDR3 underwent first-round RT-PCR, the HTBI primer set was used. In TCRdb, the multiplex PCR reads were re-called with MiXCR into one record per CDR3 protein. There are under 700,000 distinct CDR3 sequences in the sample; approximately 15% occur only once, and around 19% lies in the top ten.

The chain employs TRBV27 and TRBJ2-7, with D possibly being TRBD1 or TRBD2 (6 bases each). Material for sequencing was blood. This receptor was identified in a woman aged 18-29 years with Graves' hyperthyroidism. The CDR3 nucleotides read TGTGCCAGCAGTTTAGGCGGGACAACCTACGAGCAGTACTTC. Protein product: CASSLGGTTYEQYF.